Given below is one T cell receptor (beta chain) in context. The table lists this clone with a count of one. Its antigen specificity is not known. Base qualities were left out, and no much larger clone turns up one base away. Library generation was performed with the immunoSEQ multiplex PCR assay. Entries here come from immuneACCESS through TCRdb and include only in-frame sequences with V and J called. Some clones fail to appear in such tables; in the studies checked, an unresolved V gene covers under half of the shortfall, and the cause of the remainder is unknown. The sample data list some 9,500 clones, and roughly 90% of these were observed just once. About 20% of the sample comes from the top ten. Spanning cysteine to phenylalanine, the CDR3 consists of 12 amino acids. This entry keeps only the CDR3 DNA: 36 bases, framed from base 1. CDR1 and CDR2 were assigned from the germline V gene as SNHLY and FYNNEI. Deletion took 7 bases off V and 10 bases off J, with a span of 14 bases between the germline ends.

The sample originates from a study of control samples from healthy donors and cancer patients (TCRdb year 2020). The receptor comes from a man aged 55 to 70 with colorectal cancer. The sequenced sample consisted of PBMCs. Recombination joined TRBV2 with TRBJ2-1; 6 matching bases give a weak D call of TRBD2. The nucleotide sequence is TGTGCCAGCAACCCGGGTCGGGGGGAGCAGTTCTTC. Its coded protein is CASNPGRGEQFF.